This TCR beta chain was recovered during a study of T cell repertoires in cytomegalovirus infection. At the level of the study: Well-studied HLA-B-restricted epitopes and recently identified HLA-C-restricted epitopes of CMV were both used in the study. Study-wide results and caveats: Carriers of CMV and the relevant HLA type were discriminated by public TCR beta frequency.

The germline CDR1 and CDR2 sequences are SGHTS and YDEGEE. Trimming removed 0 bases at V and 6 bases at J, with 16 bases between. This CDR3 has 17 residues. Each CDR3 protein is one row after TCRdb ran MiXCR on the reads. Here the sample spans around 710,000 distinct CDR3 sequences, roughly 29% being singletons. The sample holds a few counts of this clonotype. What it binds is unknown. The starting material was cultured CD8+ T cells from PBMCs, obtained from culture after CMV antigen stimulation. This sequence was found in a human donor in good health (CMV status not recorded). Some clones in this sample may be carry-over from other donors' samples. V is TRBV5-8 and J is TRBJ1-6; D not certain. The CDR3 here is CASSLGVANPGNSPLHF. CDR3 in DNA: TGTGCCAGCAGCTTGGGGGTCGCTAATCCGGGTAATTCACCCCTCCACTTT.